The text below deals with one T cell receptor (beta chain). Method: immunoSEQ multiplex PCR; TCRdb's copy keeps in-frame clones and lacks some. The sample shows some 250,000 clones, 80% to 90% of them seen only once. The data belong to a study of blood T cell repertoires in COVID-19. On the study more broadly: Researchers got acute and convalescent COVID-19 samples from the United States, Italy and Spain.

V lost 2 bases to trimming and J lost 5 bases, with 9 bases between them. Germline lookup yields CDR1 LNHDA and CDR2 SQIVND (reference sequence). CDR3 length equals 13 residues. The sequence came from a man aged 60-69 years with acute or convalescent COVID-19. The sample consisted of peripheral blood. The gene calls are TRBV19 and TRBJ2-5, with D perhaps TRBD1 (6 bases). The CDR3 protein is CASSIIQGETQYF. The DNA of the CDR3 is TGTGCCAGTAGTATAATCCAGGGGGAGACCCAGTACTTC. Using reference TRBV19 and TRBJ2-5 for the parts outside the CDR3, the full variable domain is DGGITQSPKYLFRKEGQNVTLSCEQNLNHDAMYWYRQDPGQGLRLIYYSQIVNDFQKGDIAEGYSVSREKKESFPLTVTSAQKNPTAFYLCASSIIQGETQYFGPGTRLLVL.